Listed here is a single T cell receptor beta chain. This record belongs to a study of blood T cell repertoires in COVID-19. Overall study context: There were acute and convalescent COVID-19 samples, and they came from the United States, Italy and Spain. T cells, B-cell-depleted T cells, or PBMCs provided the cDNA or gDNA that served as material.

In the source study's methods: Nucleated cell number was recorded as an estimate derived from reference gene primer amplification. TCRdb keeps only in-frame clones here, not all; method: immunoSEQ multiplex PCR. The V and J calls and clone size come from that table; D and trimming were worked out from the DNA. The data contain 65,000 to 90,000 clones, roughly 87% of them singletons. Germline V gene lookup returns CDR1 SGHKS and CDR2 YYEKEE (reference sequence). The CDR3 is made up of 15 amino acids. Trimming cost V 4 bases and J 3 bases; bases outside gene matches: 7. Source material: peripheral blood. The chain carries TRBV5-5 and TRBJ1-5; 7 nucleotides agree with TRBD1. This receptor was obtained from a woman aged 45 to 65 with active or convalescent COVID-19. The CDR3 here is CASSPGQVYNQPQHF. In DNA, the CDR3 is TGTGCCAGCAGCCCTGGACAGGTTTACAATCAGCCCCAGCATTTT.